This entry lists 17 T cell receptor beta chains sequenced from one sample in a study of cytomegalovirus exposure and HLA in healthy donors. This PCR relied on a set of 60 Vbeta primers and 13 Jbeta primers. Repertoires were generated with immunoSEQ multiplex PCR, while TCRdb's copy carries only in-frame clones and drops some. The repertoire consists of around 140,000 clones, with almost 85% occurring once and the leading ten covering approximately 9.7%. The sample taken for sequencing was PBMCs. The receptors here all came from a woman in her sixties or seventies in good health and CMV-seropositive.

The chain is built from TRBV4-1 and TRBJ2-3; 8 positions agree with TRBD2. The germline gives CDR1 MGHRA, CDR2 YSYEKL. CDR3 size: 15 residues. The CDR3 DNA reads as TGCGTCTCATCTCTCAGCGGGAGTAGCACAGATACGCAGTATTTT. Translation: CVSSLSGSSTDTQYF.

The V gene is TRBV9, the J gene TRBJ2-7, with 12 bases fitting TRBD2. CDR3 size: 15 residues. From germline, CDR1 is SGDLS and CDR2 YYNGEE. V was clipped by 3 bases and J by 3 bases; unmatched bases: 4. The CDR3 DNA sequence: TGTGCCAGCAGCGACGGACTAGCGGGAATCTACGAGCAGTACTTC. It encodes CASSDGLAGIYEQYF.

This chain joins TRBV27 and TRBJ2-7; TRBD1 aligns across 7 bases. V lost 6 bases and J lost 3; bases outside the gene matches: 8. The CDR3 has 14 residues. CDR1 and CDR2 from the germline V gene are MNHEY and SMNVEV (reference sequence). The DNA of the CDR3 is TGTGCCAGCAGCAGAGACAGGGCCTACTACGAGCAGTACTTC. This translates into CASSRDRAYYEQYF.

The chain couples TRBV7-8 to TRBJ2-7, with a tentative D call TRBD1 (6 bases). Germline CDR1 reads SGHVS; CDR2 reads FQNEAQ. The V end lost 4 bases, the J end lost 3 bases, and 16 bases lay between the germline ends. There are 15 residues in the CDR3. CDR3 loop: CASSWDPGTNYEQYF. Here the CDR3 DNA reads TGTGCCAGCAGCTGGGACCCGGGGACAAACTACGAGCAGTACTTC.

The CDR3 coding sequence is TGTGCCAGCAGTAAAGGACAGGGCCGAGGCTACACCTTC. It codes for CASSKGQGRGYTF. J is TRBJ1-2 and V is TRBV6-5; 8 bases match TRBD1. J was trimmed by 8 bases and V by 5 bases; bases with no gene match: 7. From germline, CDR1 is MNHEY and CDR2 SVGAGI. CDR3 length: 13 residues.

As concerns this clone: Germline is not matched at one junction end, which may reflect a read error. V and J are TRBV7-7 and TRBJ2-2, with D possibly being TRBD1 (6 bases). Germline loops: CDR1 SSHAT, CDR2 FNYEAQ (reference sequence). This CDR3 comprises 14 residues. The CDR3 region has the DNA TGTGCTAGCAGCTTGGACAGGAACACCGGGGAGCTGTTTTTT. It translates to CASSLDRNTGELFF.

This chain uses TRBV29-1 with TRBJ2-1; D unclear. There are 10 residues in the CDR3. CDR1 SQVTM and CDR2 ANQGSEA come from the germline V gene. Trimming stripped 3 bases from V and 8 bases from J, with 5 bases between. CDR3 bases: TGCAGCGTTGACGTAGATGAGCAGTTCTTC. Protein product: CSVDVDEQFF.

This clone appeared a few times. CDR3 region: CASSQDLTGEDQPQHF. Here the CDR3 DNA reads TGCGCCAGCAGCCAAGACTTGACAGGGGAAGATCAGCCCCAGCATTTT. This chain links TRBV4-1 with TRBJ1-5, with 8 bases matching TRBD1. Germline assignment: CDR1 MGHRA and CDR2 YSYEKL. Losses at the gene ends were 0 bases for V and 5 bases for J; bases not matched to a gene: 6. CDR3 length: 16 residues.

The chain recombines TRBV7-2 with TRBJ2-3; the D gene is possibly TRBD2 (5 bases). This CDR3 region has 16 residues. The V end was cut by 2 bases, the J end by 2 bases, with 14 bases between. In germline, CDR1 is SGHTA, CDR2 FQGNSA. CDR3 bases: TGTGCCAGCAGCTTATTAGTGGGAGCACTCACAGATACGCAGTATTTT. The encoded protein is CASSLLVGALTDTQYF.

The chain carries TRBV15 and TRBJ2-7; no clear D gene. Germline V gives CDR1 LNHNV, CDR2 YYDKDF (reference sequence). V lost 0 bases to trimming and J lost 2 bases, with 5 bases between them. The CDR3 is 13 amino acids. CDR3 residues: CATSRDQAYEQYF. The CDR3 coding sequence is TGTGCCACCAGCAGAGATCAGGCCTACGAGCAGTACTTC.

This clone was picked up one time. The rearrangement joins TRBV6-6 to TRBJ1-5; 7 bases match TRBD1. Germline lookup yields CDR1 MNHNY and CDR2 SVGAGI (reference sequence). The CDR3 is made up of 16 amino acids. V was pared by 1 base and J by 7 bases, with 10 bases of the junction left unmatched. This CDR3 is CASSYWAPQGGQPQHF. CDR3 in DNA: TGTGCCAGCAGTTACTGGGCCCCTCAGGGGGGACAGCCCCAGCATTTT.

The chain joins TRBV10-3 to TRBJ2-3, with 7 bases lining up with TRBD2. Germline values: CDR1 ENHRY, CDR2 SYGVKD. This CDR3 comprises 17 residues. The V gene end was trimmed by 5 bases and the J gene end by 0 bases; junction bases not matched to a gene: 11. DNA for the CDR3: TGTGCCATCAGTCAATCCGGGCGCGGGAGCAGCACAGATACGCAGTATTTT. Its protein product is CAISQSGRGSSTDTQYF.

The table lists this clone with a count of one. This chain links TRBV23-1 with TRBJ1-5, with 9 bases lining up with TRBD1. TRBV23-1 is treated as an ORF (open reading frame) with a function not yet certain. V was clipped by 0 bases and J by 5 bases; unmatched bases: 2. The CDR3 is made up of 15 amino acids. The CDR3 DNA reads TGCGCCAGCAGTCAATCTTGGGACAGGGATCAGCCCCAGCATTTT. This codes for CASSQSWDRDQPQHF.

In DNA, the CDR3 is TGCAGCGTTGAGGAGACAGCCTACGAGCAGTACTTC. Protein: CSVEETAYEQYF. V is TRBV29-1 and J is TRBJ2-7, with D perhaps TRBD1 (5 bases). V shed 3 bases and J shed 2 bases, with 8 bases lying between them. Germline V lookup: CDR1 SQVTM, CDR2 ANQGSEA. The CDR3 sequence is 12 residues long.

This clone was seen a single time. CDR3 nucleotide sequence: TGTGCCAGCAGCCAGTTCGGTGGGAAGGGGGAGACCCAGTACTTC. Protein: CASSQFGGKGETQYF. V is TRBV4-2 and J is TRBJ2-5; weak D call: TRBD1 (5 bases). Germline V gene data show CDR1 as LGHNA and CDR2 as YNFKEQ. There are 15 residues in the CDR3. V was cut by 3 bases and J by 5 bases, with 16 bases left in between.

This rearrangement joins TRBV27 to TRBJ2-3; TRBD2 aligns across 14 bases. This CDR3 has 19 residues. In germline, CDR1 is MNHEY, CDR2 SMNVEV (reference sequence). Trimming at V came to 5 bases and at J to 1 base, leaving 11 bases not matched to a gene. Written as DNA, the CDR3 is TGTGCCAGCAGTGAGCGGATGGGACTAGCGGGAGTGGGCACAGATACGCAGTATTTT. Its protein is CASSERMGLAGVGTDTQYF.

CDR3 nucleotides: TGTGCCAGCAGCTTAACCAGGAGGGATTCACCCCTCCACTTT. Amino acid sequence: CASSLTRRDSPLHF. V usage is TRBV7-9 and J usage is TRBJ1-6; D unresolved. V lost 2 bases to trimming and J lost 8 bases, with 10 bases between them. The CDR3 spans 14 residues. Germline V CDR1 and CDR2: SEHNR, FQNEAQ (reference sequence).